This is a list of T cell receptor beta chains from one sample in a study of OX40 agonist ivuxolimab in advanced cancers. TCRdb's copy holds only in-frame clones and misses some; the assay was immunoSEQ multiplex PCR. This table has 70,000 or so clones, around 85% appearing once. The source was CD4+ or CD8+ T cells sorted from blood, collected in a trial of the OX40 agonist ivuxolimab. The receptors originated from an adult with an advanced solid tumor such as melanoma, head and neck, liver or kidney cancer. The CDR3 runs from the conserved cysteine through the conserved F or W. The D gene is left open where the match is weak. Clone sizes are given selectively: once, few, many, or a class where the clone is expanded.

V: TRBV18
J: TRBJ1-1
D: NA
size: NA
DNA: TGTGCCAGCTCACCCCCCTGGAACACTGAAGCTTTCTTT
CDR3: CASSPPWNTEAFF

V: TRBV12-5
J: TRBJ2-7
D: TRBD1
size: NA
DNA: TGTGCTAGTGGACCGAGACAGGGGGAACCGTTGAGGGACGAGCAGTACTTC
CDR3: CASGPRQGEPLRDEQYF

V: TRBV7-9
J: TRBJ2-7
D: TRBD1
size: NA
DNA: TGTGCCAGCAGCACCCGGACAGGGACCCACGAGCAGTACTTC
CDR3: CASSTRTGTHEQYF

V: TRBV18
J: TRBJ1-2
D: NA
size: few
DNA: TGTGCCAGCTCCCAGGGTACTTATGGCTACACCTTC
CDR3: CASSQGTYGYTF

V: TRBV19
J: TRBJ1-1
D: NA
size: NA
DNA: TGTGCCAGTAGCAGGACAGCCAACACTGAAGCTTTCTTT
CDR3: CASSRTANTEAFF

V: TRBV7-9
J: TRBJ1-1
D: NA
size: NA
DNA: TGTGCCAGCAGCTTAATTTCGAACACTGAAGCTTTCTTT
CDR3: CASSLISNTEAFF

V: TRBV4-3
J: TRBJ2-1
D: TRBD2
size: few
DNA: TGCGCCAGCAGCCAGAGCTACCGTATACTAGCGGGGAATGAGCAGTTCTTC
CDR3: CASSQSYRILAGNEQFF

V: TRBV6-6
J: TRBJ2-1
D: TRBD1
size: NA
DNA: TGTGCCAGCAGTTACTCAGGACAGGGGGCTAAGAATGAGCAGTTCTTC
CDR3: CASSYSGQGAKNEQFF

V: TRBV11-2
J: TRBJ2-4
D: TRBD2
size: NA
DNA: TGTGCCAGCAGCTTAACTAGCGGGAGTGACATTCAGTACTTC
CDR3: CASSLTSGSDIQYF

V: TRBV6-1
J: TRBJ2-7
D: NA
size: NA
DNA: TGTGCCAGCAGCTCCGGCCTCTACGAGCAGTACTTC
CDR3: CASSSGLYEQYF

V: TRBV28
J: TRBJ2-1
D: NA
size: NA
DNA: TGTGCCAGCAGTTTCGTCAGGGGATCCGTCGGTGAGCAGTTCTTC
CDR3: CASSFVRGSVGEQFF

V: TRBV5-6
J: TRBJ1-5
D: NA
size: NA
DNA: TGTGCCAGCAGCTTTGGGGCTTACAATCAGCCCCAGCATTTT
CDR3: CASSFGAYNQPQHF

V: TRBV19
J: TRBJ1-2
D: TRBD1
size: NA
DNA: TGTGCCAGTAGTACAGGGACAGGGGGCGCCTATGGCTACACCTTC
CDR3: CASSTGTGGAYGYTF

V: TRBV7-3
J: TRBJ1-6
D: NA
size: NA
DNA: TGTGCCAGCAGCCTGATCCGGGAGTATTCACCCCTCCACTTT
CDR3: CASSLIREYSPLHF

V: TRBV5-1
J: TRBJ2-1
D: TRBD2
size: NA
DNA: TGCGCCAGCAGCTTTAGCGGGGGGGTAAATGAGCAGTTCTTC
CDR3: CASSFSGGVNEQFF

V: TRBV10-3
J: TRBJ2-7
D: TRBD1
size: NA
DNA: TGTGCCCTGGGACAGGGTCTCTACGAGCAGTACTTC
CDR3: CALGQGLYEQYF

V: TRBV6-5
J: TRBJ2-7
D: TRBD1
size: NA
DNA: TGTGCCAGCAGAAGGGACAGGGTCATCCGCGAGCAGTACTTC
CDR3: CASRRDRVIREQYF

V: TRBV5-4
J: TRBJ2-2
D: TRBD2
size: NA
DNA: TGTGCCAGCAGCTTGCCCAACGGCCTAGCGGGGGGACGGAGGACCGGGGAGCTGTTTTTT
CDR3: CASSLPNGLAGGRRTGELFF

V: TRBV7-2
J: TRBJ1-3
D: NA
size: NA
DNA: TGTGCCAGCAGCACAACTCATACTGGAAACACCATATATTTT
CDR3: CASSTTHTGNTIYF

V: TRBV11-2
J: TRBJ1-1
D: NA
size: NA
DNA: TGTGCCAGCAGCTTTCAGGGATTTGTGAACACTGAAGCTTTCTTT
CDR3: CASSFQGFVNTEAFF